The 7 T cell receptor beta chains below were found in one sample sequenced in a study of blood T cell repertoires in COVID-19. The protocol was immunoSEQ multiplex PCR, while the TCRdb copy is restricted to in-frame clones and leaves out a portion. The sample lists 200,000 or so clones; 70% to 90% were seen once. Material for sequencing was peripheral blood. The source of these receptors is a man aged 50-60 years with COVID-19, enrolled during active disease.

The chain recombines TRBV24-1 with TRBJ2-3; 8 bases line up with TRBD1. There are 16 residues in the CDR3. V shed 3 bases, J shed 2 bases, and the junction held 6 bases outside the gene matches. CDR1 is KGHDR and CDR2 is SFDVKD in the germline V gene. CDR3: CATSDPGQGYTDTQYF. For the CDR3, the DNA is TGTGCCACCAGTGATCCCGGACAGGGTTACACAGATACGCAGTATTTT.

This chain connects TRBV18 to TRBJ2-7; D is perhaps TRBD2 (6 bases). The CDR3 runs 13 residues. Germline-derived CDR1 and CDR2 are KGHSH and LQKENI. With 1 base removed from V and 4 bases from J, the gap between germline ends came to 8 bases. The CDR3 nucleotides are TGTGCCAGCTCACCACGAAGCGGGTACGAGCAGTACTTC. Protein: CASSPRSGYEQYF.

This chain connects TRBV7-8 to TRBJ2-7, with 12 positions matching TRBD2. With V trimmed by 1 base and J by 3 bases, 4 bases remained unmatched. This CDR3 contains 16 residues. Germline V lookup: CDR1 SGHVS, CDR2 FQNEAQ. CDR3 DNA: TGTGCCAGCAGCTTAGGACTAGCGGGAGAGTTCTACGAGCAGTACTTC. Translated: CASSLGLAGEFYEQYF.

V gene TRBV18 combines with J gene TRBJ2-5; D may be TRBD2 (6 bases). The V gene lost 1 base and the J gene lost 1 base, with 7 bases spanning the gap. This CDR3 contains 14 residues. Looked up from germline, CDR1 is KGHSH and CDR2 is LQKENI. The CDR3 spells CASSPRRGQETQYF. The CDR3 DNA reads TGTGCCAGCTCACCACGGCGGGGCCAAGAGACCCAGTACTTC.

This clone was found a few times. The chain couples TRBV10-3 to TRBJ1-5, with D uncertain. Germline V lookup: CDR1 ENHRY, CDR2 SYGVKD. The V and J ends lost 0 bases and 0 bases respectively, with 15 bases between them. The CDR3 covers 18 residues. CDR3 sequence: CAISESELTLYSNQPQHF. The CDR3, as DNA: TGTGCCATCAGTGAGTCGGAATTGACACTTTATAGCAATCAGCCCCAGCATTTT.

This chain links TRBV6-5 with TRBJ1-1; D call uncertain. The CDR3 consists of 14 residues. Germline V gene data show CDR1 as MNHEY and CDR2 as SVGAGI. The V gene lost 7 bases and the J gene lost 1 base, with 13 bases spanning the gap. This chain's CDR3 is CASTDRVGNTEAFF. CDR3 DNA sequence: TGTGCCAGCACCGACCGGGTCGGGAACACTGAAGCTTTCTTT.

The chain joins TRBV27 to TRBJ1-1, with D possibly TRBD1 on 5 matching bases. CDR3 length: 15 residues. Germline CDR1 reads MNHEY; CDR2 reads SMNVEV (reference sequence). The V end was cut by 6 bases, the J end by 4 bases, with 18 bases between. CDR3 DNA sequence: TGTGCCAGCAGCACTCCCGGGGGTTCAGTCACTGAAGCTTTCTTT. It is translated as CASSTPGGSVTEAFF.